This entry features one TCR beta chain sequence. The antigen remains unidentified. Trimming stripped 2 bases from V and 3 bases from J, with 5 bases between. The CDR3 is 13 residues long. The germline V gene encodes CDR1 MNHNY and CDR2 SVGAGI (reference sequence). During surgery, about 0.5-1 mL peripheral blood was drawn from four of eight donors. All available leukocytes, rather than a set cell count, yielded the blood DNA. Clones were sequenced by immunoSEQ multiplex PCR, and TCRdb holds only the in-frame ones, with some missing. This table has more than 45,000 clones, 90% to 95% appearing once. This sample is part of a study of human thymus T cells. Study-level results: Seemingly biased V and J gene usage marked thymic and blood repertoires.

The chain uses TRBV6-6 and TRBJ2-1; no definite D call. The sequenced material came from blood. The TCR sequence derives from a boy under two years old with a congenital heart defect but otherwise immunologically healthy. The CDR3 DNA reads TGTGCCAGCAGTTACAGGAACTACAATGAGCAGTTCTTC. It translates to CASSYRNYNEQFF.